One sample yielded the 24 T cell receptor beta chains listed below, sequenced in a study of graft-versus-host responses after intestinal transplantation. Clones were read by immunoSEQ multiplex PCR, and TCRdb kept only the in-frame ones, dropping some. The sample lists around 13,000 clones; over 70% were seen once. Here the sequenced sample was PBMCs, taken 120 to 130 days after transplant. The receptors stem from a human patient who received an intestinal transplant, so some T cells may come from the graft donor.

In this sample, this clone turned up once. The rearrangement links TRBV10-3 to TRBJ2-5; possible D gene TRBD2, 5 bases. Germline lookup yields CDR1 ENHRY and CDR2 SYGVKD. This CDR3 region has 13 residues. Trimming stripped 6 bases from V and 5 bases from J, with 13 bases between. CDR3 sequence reads: CAIRSGLGETQYF. The CDR3, as DNA: TGTGCCATCAGGTCCGGACTGGGGGAGACCCAGTACTTC.

The chain recombines TRBV19 with TRBJ2-7, with D possibly matching TRBD1 (6 bases). V gave up 5 bases and J gave up 2 bases, with 13 bases separating them. Germline CDR1 reads LNHDA; CDR2 reads SQIVND (reference sequence). This CDR3 contains 14 residues. CDR3: CASSADSATYEQYF. CDR3 DNA: TGTGCCAGTAGTGCGGACAGTGCCACCTACGAGCAGTACTTC.

The J gene is TRBJ1-4, the V gene TRBV19; D possibly corresponds to TRBD1 (6 bases). Germline CDR1 reads LNHDA; CDR2 reads SQIVND (reference sequence). Deletions cut 4 bases from V and 4 bases from J, with 16 bases between. The CDR3 has 16 residues. CDR3 DNA sequence: TGTGCCAGTAGTACCGGACAGACCATTTATAATGAAAAACTGTTTTTT. Translation gives CASSTGQTIYNEKLFF.

The rearrangement links TRBV6-1 to TRBJ2-5, with no clear D. Trimming removed 0 bases at V and 5 bases at J, with 4 bases between. The length of the CDR3 is 12 residues. CDR1 MNHNS and CDR2 SASEGT come from the germline V gene. CDR3 nucleotides: TGTGCCAGCAGTGAAGCCAGGGAGACCCAGTACTTC. Its translation is CASSEARETQYF.

The V and J genes are TRBV9 and TRBJ1-5; D is unresolved. Per germline, CDR1 SGDLS and CDR2 YYNGEE. This CDR3 is built from 13 residues. Trimming took 5 bases from V and 0 from J, leaving 6 bases between them. DNA for the CDR3: TGTGCCAGCAGTATGAATAGCAATCAGCCCCAGCATTTT. This gives the protein CASSMNSNQPQHF.

The chain recombines TRBV7-9 with TRBJ2-1; D is undetermined. The germline V gene encodes CDR1 SEHNR and CDR2 FQNEAQ (reference sequence). The CDR3 sequence is 13 residues long. V was pared by 6 bases and J by 5 bases, with 11 bases between. CDR3 amino acids: CASSPSGHNEQFF. The CDR3 region has the DNA TGTGCCAGCAGTCCGAGTGGGCACAATGAGCAGTTCTTC.

V is TRBV5-4 and J is TRBJ2-7; D remains unclear. V shed 4 bases and J shed 3 bases, with 20 bases lying between them. This CDR3 comprises 16 residues. In germline, CDR1 is SGHNT, CDR2 YYREEE (reference sequence). For the CDR3, the DNA is TGTGCCAGCAGCCCTGGGCTCCTCAGTGATCACTACGAGCAGTACTTC. The encoded protein is CASSPGLLSDHYEQYF.

The genes are TRBV6-5 and TRBJ2-7, with 7 bases matching TRBD2. The CDR3 is made up of 14 amino acids. Germline CDR1 reads MNHEY; CDR2 reads SVGAGI. With 6 bases clipped from V and 0 bases from J, the junction kept 5 bases outside the gene matches. CDR3 bases: TGTGCCAGCAGGGCGGGAGAAGGCTCCTACGAGCAGTACTTC. This encodes CASRAGEGSYEQYF.

The rearrangement uses TRBV28 and TRBJ2-7; D is perhaps TRBD2 (6 bases). Trimming took 6 bases from V and 1 from J, leaving 13 bases between them. The germline V gene encodes CDR1 MDHEN and CDR2 SYDVKM. There are 14 residues in the CDR3. CDR3: CASSSGTGSYEQYF. DNA of the CDR3: TGTGCCAGCAGCTCCGGGACTGGATCCTACGAGCAGTACTTC.

The rearrangement joins TRBV6-5 to TRBJ2-5, with 8 bases matching TRBD1. The DNA end lines up better with TRBJ2-7; the J call may be wrong. The CDR3 totals 14 residues. Germline CDR1 and CDR2: MNHEY and SVGAGI. As DNA, the CDR3 is TGTGCCAGCAGTTACGTACAGGGGGCCTACGAGCAGTACTTC. It yields the protein CASSYVQGAYEQYF.

The chain couples TRBV30 to TRBJ1-1; 9 nucleotides line up with TRBD1. The junction had 9 bases not matched to a gene; V was cut back by 5 bases and J by 11 bases. CDR3 length equals 12 residues. The V gene's germline CDR1 is GTSNPN and CDR2 SVGIG (reference sequence). CDR3 residues: CAWGPGQGVAFF. CDR3 nucleotide sequence: TGTGCCTGGGGGCCGGGACAGGGTGTCGCTTTCTTT.

This chain links TRBV27 with TRBJ2-7, with D possibly matching TRBD1 (6 bases). Germline values: CDR1 MNHEY, CDR2 SMNVEV (reference sequence). The CDR3 has 13 amino acids. V dropped 5 bases and J dropped 3 bases, with 11 bases sitting between them. The CDR3 nucleotides are TGTGCCAGCAGTACAGGGATCGGCTACGAGCAGTACTTC. Protein sequence: CASSTGIGYEQYF.

This clone is medium-sized. The chain recombines TRBV6-4 with TRBJ2-5, with 13 bases lining up with TRBD2. This CDR3 spans 15 amino acids. Germline values: CDR1 MRHNA, CDR2 SNTAGT. With 6 bases clipped from V and 1 base from J, the junction kept 2 bases outside the gene matches. The CDR3 DNA sequence: TGTGCCAGCAGCCGGACTAGCGGGAGCCAAGAGACCCAGTACTTC. Protein: CASSRTSGSQETQYF.

CDR3 region: CASNRQVRLGEQYF. Written as DNA, the CDR3 is TGTGCCAGCAACCGACAGGTGCGGTTGGGCGAGCAGTACTTC. The chain joins TRBV28 to TRBJ2-7; D might be TRBD1 (6 bases). CDR3 length: 14 residues. CDR1 MDHEN and CDR2 SYDVKM come from the germline V gene. V was cut by 7 bases and J by 6 bases, with 19 bases left in between.

This chain links TRBV6-4 with TRBJ2-3; 10 bases agree with TRBD2. Germline loops: CDR1 MRHNA, CDR2 SNTAGT. V lost 8 bases, J lost 2 bases, and 4 bases stayed unmatched. This CDR3 has 14 amino acids. CDR3 sequence: CASGSGGATDTQYF. In DNA form, the CDR3 reads TGTGCCAGCGGGAGCGGGGGGGCCACAGATACGCAGTATTTT.

The gene calls are TRBV19 and TRBJ1-5; D uncertain. The CDR3 runs 12 residues. V shed 5 bases and J shed 3 bases, with 5 bases lying between them. Looked up from germline, CDR1 is LNHDA and CDR2 is SQIVND (reference sequence). The CDR3, as DNA: TGTGCCAGTAGTGCCTACAATCAGCCCCAGCATTTT. Amino acid sequence: CASSAYNQPQHF.

The chain carries TRBV7-9 and TRBJ1-2; TRBD1 matches at 10 bases. The CDR3 sequence is 14 residues long. Germline CDR1 is SEHNR and CDR2 is FQNEAQ (reference sequence). Losses at the gene ends were 5 bases for V and 5 bases for J; bases not matched to a gene: 5. CDR3 sequence (DNA): TGTGCCAGCAGCAGGCCGGGACAGGGGTATGGCTACACCTTC. This encodes CASSRPGQGYGYTF. Combining the CDR3 with reference TRBV7-9 and TRBJ1-2 gives the whole variable domain DTGVSQNPRHKITKRGQNVTFRCDPISEHNRLYWYRQTLGQGPEFLTYFQNEAQLEKSRLLSDRFSAERPKGSFSTLEIQRTEQGDSAMYLCASSRPGQGYGYTFGSGTRLTVV.

The V call is TRBV6-5, the J call TRBJ2-7, with D possibly TRBD1 on 5 matching bases. V was trimmed by 0 bases and J by 2 bases, leaving 11 bases between them. Germline assignment: CDR1 MNHEY and CDR2 SVGAGI. This CDR3 has 15 amino acids. The CDR3 protein is CASSYSGLGAYEQYF. The CDR3 region has the DNA TGTGCCAGCAGTTACTCAGGCTTAGGGGCCTACGAGCAGTACTTC.

The chain employs TRBV30 and TRBJ1-1, with a possible D match to TRBD1 (5 bases). The CDR3 consists of 13 residues. Germline V gene lookup returns CDR1 GTSNPN and CDR2 SVGIG (reference sequence). The V end was cut by 8 bases, the J end by 1 base, with 14 bases between. This CDR3 is CAVKPTENTEAFF. DNA of the CDR3: TGTGCCGTCAAGCCGACAGAGAACACTGAAGCTTTCTTT.

This clone was counted between two and nine times. This chain joins TRBV5-1 and TRBJ2-7; 11 positions agree with TRBD1. V was clipped by 4 bases and J by 6 bases; unmatched bases: 9. The CDR3 contains 15 residues. CDR1 and CDR2 from the germline V gene are SGHRS and YFSETQ. CDR3: CASSPTAGTGGEQYF. In nucleotides, the CDR3 is TGCGCCAGCAGCCCTACCGCCGGGACAGGGGGCGAGCAGTACTTC.

This clone was seen more than once but under ten times. J is TRBJ1-3 and V is TRBV6-1; 9 nucleotides match TRBD1. This CDR3 has 16 amino acids. Germline V CDR1 and CDR2: MNHNS, SASEGT. J gave up 4 bases and V 0 bases, and 4 bases lay outside the gene matches. CDR3 loop: CASSEAIGTGGNTIYF. The CDR3 bases are TGTGCCAGCAGTGAAGCGATAGGGACAGGGGGAAACACCATATATTTT.

This clone was found once. J is TRBJ2-3 and V is TRBV12-5; TRBD2 aligns across 8 bases. Germline-derived CDR1 and CDR2 are LGHNT and FRNRAP. This CDR3 region has 15 residues. J gave up 4 bases and V 5 bases, and 8 bases lay outside the gene matches. Written as DNA, the CDR3 is TGTGCTAGTGGTCAAAGCGGGAGTACGTCAGATACGCAGTATTTT. It translates to CASGQSGSTSDTQYF.

A few counts support this clone. A much larger clone lies a single base off, so this may be a read error. V is TRBV28 and J is TRBJ1-2, with D possibly TRBD1 on 6 matching bases. The CDR3 runs 17 residues. Germline V gives CDR1 MDHEN, CDR2 SYDVKM. Trimming removed 6 bases from V and 2 bases from J, with 22 bases in between. The CDR3 DNA reads as TGTGCCAGCAGGGGGGCGGTGAGGGCGACTCTAAACTATGGCTACACCTTC. This codes for CASRGAVRATLNYGYTF.

The J gene is TRBJ2-6, the V gene TRBV12-1; the table gives TRBD1 as D, unverified against the DNA. TRBV12-1 is recorded as a pseudogene. There are 19 residues in the CDR3. The CDR3 here is CASSRHFVIGQSRANVLTF. CDR3 in DNA: TGTGCCAGCAGCAGGCATTTTGTTATAGGACAAAGTCGGGCCAACGTCCTGACTTTC.